A selection of T cell receptor beta chains follows, all from one sample in a study of blood T cell repertoires in COVID-19. Produced via immunoSEQ multiplex PCR; TCRdb's table is partial and in-frame only. The sample has some 150,000 clones; over 80% are singletons. Source material: peripheral blood. Every receptor here comes from a human donor in a cohort sampled during active COVID-19. Each CDR3 is given with its conserved first and last residue. A D gene is named only where the DNA matches it firmly. Rows give clone size only sometimes, using once, few, many, or a class for an expanded clone.

j_call: TRBJ2-1
d_call: TRBD1
clone_size: .
v_call: TRBV11-2
cdr3_nt: TGTGCCAGCAGCTTAGAGATTGGCAGGGGGAAGCAGTTCTTC
cdr3_aa: CASSLEIGRGKQFF

j_call: TRBJ1-1
d_call: TRBD1
clone_size: .
v_call: TRBV7-8
cdr3_nt: TGTGCCAGCACCCCGGGACAGGGGGCCAACACTGAAGCTTTCTTT
cdr3_aa: CASTPGQGANTEAFF

j_call: TRBJ2-3
d_call: TRBD2
clone_size: .
v_call: TRBV28
cdr3_nt: TGTGCCAGCAGCCTCGGGGGGGGCGTCACAGATACGCAGTATTTT
cdr3_aa: CASSLGGGVTDTQYF

j_call: TRBJ2-7
d_call: TRBD2
clone_size: .
v_call: TRBV19
cdr3_nt: TGTGCCAGTAGTATCTCCGTAGCGGGAGGCAGAGAGCAGTACTTC
cdr3_aa: CASSISVAGGREQYF

j_call: TRBJ2-3
d_call: TRBD2
clone_size: .
v_call: TRBV6-6
cdr3_nt: TGTGCCAGCAGTCCCCGACGAAGGACTAGCGGGAGACGGGGCACTGTAGATACGCAGTATTTT
cdr3_aa: CASSPRRRTSGRRGTVDTQYF

j_call: TRBJ1-3
d_call: .
clone_size: .
v_call: TRBV6-5
cdr3_nt: TGTGCCAGCTGTCTCTCTGGAAACACCATATATTTT
cdr3_aa: CASCLSGNTIYF

j_call: TRBJ1-2
d_call: TRBD1
clone_size: .
v_call: TRBV29-1
cdr3_nt: TGCAGCGTAGAAGGGACAGGGTACCCCGCCCATGGCTACACCTTC
cdr3_aa: CSVEGTGYPAHGYTF

j_call: TRBJ2-4
d_call: TRBD2
clone_size: .
v_call: TRBV25-1
cdr3_nt: TGTGCCAGCAGTGAAAGCGGGAAGTCAGGTATTCAGTACTTC
cdr3_aa: CASSESGKSGIQYF

j_call: TRBJ2-3
d_call: .
clone_size: once
v_call: TRBV10-3
cdr3_nt: TGTGCCATCGGGGGCAGCACAGATACGCAGTATTTT
cdr3_aa: CAIGGSTDTQYF

j_call: TRBJ1-5
d_call: .
clone_size: .
v_call: TRBV6-6
cdr3_nt: TGTGCCAGCAGTTCCCCAGGGAATCAGCCCCAGCATTTT
cdr3_aa: CASSSPGNQPQHF

j_call: TRBJ1-5
d_call: .
clone_size: .
v_call: TRBV12-3/TRBV12-4
cdr3_nt: TGTGCCAGCAGTTTTACCGAGGGCCAGCCCCAGCATTTT
cdr3_aa: CASSFTEGQPQHF

j_call: TRBJ2-3
d_call: TRBD2
clone_size: .
v_call: TRBV9
cdr3_nt: TGTGCCAGCAGTTCCGGACTAGCGAGAAGCACAGATACGCAGTATTTT
cdr3_aa: CASSSGLARSTDTQYF

j_call: TRBJ2-1
d_call: .
clone_size: .
v_call: TRBV7-2
cdr3_nt: TGTGCCAGCAGCTTGGTAGCGGACCACTCCTACAATGAGCAGTTCTTC
cdr3_aa: CASSLVADHSYNEQFF